The source of this T cell receptor beta chain is a study of shared clonotypes between healthy human individuals. Study observations and caveats: Non-shared clonotypes displayed generation probabilities falling below those of clonotypes present in all four donors.

On this clone itself: Its antigen is unknown. Other DNA sequences in the sample encode the same CDR3.

Only in-frame clones appear in the TCRdb table, and some are missing; sequencing was by immunoSEQ multiplex PCR. Of around 1.4 million clones detected, 98% to 99% appear once; the ten largest clones hold approximately 0.4%. V lost 3 bases, J lost 1 base, and 2 bases stayed unmatched. The CDR3 length is 15 residues. Germline-derived CDR1 and CDR2 are SGHRS and YFSETQ. Donation came from healthy HIV-negative adults that had no recent acute infections or vaccinations. This TCR was recovered from a man aged 30 to 39 in good health. Material for sequencing was naive CD4+ T cells sorted from blood. Documented subset: CD45RA+ positively selected. V and J are TRBV5-1 and TRBJ2-7; 12 nucleotides align to TRBD2. The CDR3 loop reads CASSWGTSGSYEQYF. The CDR3 nucleotides are TGCGCCAGCAGCTGGGGGACTAGCGGGTCCTACGAGCAGTACTTC.